Following are 17 T cell receptor beta chains from one sample sequenced in a study of cytomegalovirus exposure and HLA in healthy donors. This PCR relied on a set of 60 Vbeta primers and 13 Jbeta primers. TCRdb's copy holds only in-frame clones and misses some; the assay was immunoSEQ multiplex PCR. The table includes 150,000 or so clones, roughly 70% detected once. The source material was PBMCs. These receptors originate from a woman in her sixties in good health and CMV-seropositive.

CDR3 nucleotide sequence: TGCGCCAGCAGCCCCTCGGGGGATGAGCAGTTCTTC. Translation: CASSPSGDEQFF. The chain recombines TRBV5-1 with TRBJ2-1, with D perhaps TRBD2 (6 bases). The CDR3 loop spans 12 amino acids. The germline V and J ends were trimmed by 4 bases and 8 bases, with 10 bases remaining between them. CDR1 is SGHRS, CDR2 YFSETQ, per germline.

The chain uses TRBV27 and TRBJ1-1, with 10 nucleotides matching TRBD1. This CDR3 comprises 14 residues. Trimming took 5 bases from V and 6 from J; bases not matched to a gene: 6. CDR1 and CDR2 (germline): MNHEY, SMNVEV (reference sequence). The CDR3 sequence: CASSIGTGAAEAFF. The CDR3, as DNA: TGTGCCAGCAGTATTGGGACAGGGGCGGCTGAAGCTTTCTTT.

In its sample, this clone was seen a few times. V gene TRBV9 combines with J gene TRBJ2-7, with D possibly TRBD1 on 6 matching bases. V lost 3 bases and J lost 2, with 12 bases in between. Germline-derived CDR1 and CDR2 are SGDLS and YYNGEE. The CDR3 totals 14 residues. This CDR3 is CASSASTGPYEQYF. DNA for the CDR3: TGTGCCAGCAGCGCATCGACAGGCCCCTACGAGCAGTACTTC.

The chain has TRBV4-1 and TRBJ1-1, with D possibly TRBD1 on 5 matching bases. V gave up 0 bases and J gave up 4 bases, with 12 bases separating them. In germline, CDR1 is MGHRA, CDR2 YSYEKL. This CDR3 contains 15 residues. CDR3 residues: CASSQEGGMGTEAFF. For the CDR3, the DNA is TGCGCCAGCAGCCAAGAGGGGGGGATGGGCACTGAAGCTTTCTTT.

The CDR3 coding sequence is TGTGCCAGCAGCTTAGGGGCTAGCGGAGGAGGCAGGGAGACCCAGTACTTC. This sequence encodes CASSLGASGGGRETQYF. The chain combines TRBV7-2 with TRBJ2-5; 7 bases match TRBD2. V dropped 1 base and J dropped 5; count of bases not matched to a gene: 13. CDR3 length: 17 residues. Per the germline V gene, CDR1 is SGHTA and CDR2 is FQGNSA.

The chain joins TRBV5-1 to TRBJ2-5; 8 nucleotides agree with TRBD2. The end of the DNA fits TRBJ2-7 better, so the J call may be wrong. Germline V gene data show CDR1 as SGHRS and CDR2 as YFSETQ. This CDR3 has 14 amino acids. The CDR3 nucleotides are TGCGCCAGCAGCCCGATGACTAGCGACTACGAGCAGTACTTC. This gives the protein CASSPMTSDYEQYF.

The chain combines TRBV7-3 with TRBJ2-1, with TRBD2 matching over 10 bases. The CDR3 runs 14 residues. CDR1 and CDR2 from the germline V gene are SGHTA and FQGTGA. The V gene end was trimmed by 5 bases and the J gene end by 6 bases; junction bases not matched to a gene: 4. CDR3 nucleotide sequence: TGTGCCAGCAGCCAAGGGACTAGCGCCAATGAGCAGTTCTTC. Translated: CASSQGTSANEQFF.

CDR3 protein: CSVDSVTGGLYNEQFF. The CDR3 DNA reads as TGCAGCGTTGACTCCGTGACAGGGGGCCTTTACAATGAGCAGTTCTTC. The chain joins TRBV29-1 to TRBJ2-1; 10 bases agree with TRBD1. Germline CDR1 and CDR2: SQVTM and ANQGSEA. The CDR3 is 16 residues long. V trimming: 3 bases; J trimming: 4 bases; junction bases outside the gene matches: 9.

This clone was recorded a few times. The chain has TRBV6-1 and TRBJ1-2; D possibly corresponds to TRBD1 (6 bases). The V gene lost 6 bases and the J gene lost 8 bases, with 19 bases spanning the gap. Germline V gives CDR1 MNHNS, CDR2 SASEGT. This CDR3 is 14 amino acids long. In DNA form, the CDR3 reads TGTGCCAGCAGAGCCAGGGGTTTACTCTTGGGCTACACCTTC. Translated: CASRARGLLLGYTF.

This chain connects TRBV5-4 to TRBJ1-1; 7 bases align to TRBD1. Unmatched junction bases numbered 4, after V lost 1 base and J lost 7 bases. In germline, CDR1 is SGHNT, CDR2 YYREEE (reference sequence). The CDR3 runs 13 residues. This CDR3 reads CASSLSGGIEAFF. DNA of the CDR3: TGTGCCAGCAGCTTGTCAGGGGGAATTGAAGCTTTCTTT.

The chain uses TRBV10-3 and TRBJ1-2, with 8 positions matching TRBD1. Germline V gives CDR1 ENHRY, CDR2 SYGVKD. The V gene end was trimmed by 9 bases and the J gene end by 4 bases; junction bases not matched to a gene: 10. There are 14 residues in the CDR3. The CDR3 is CAIFSGGESYGYTF. DNA for the CDR3: TGTGCCATTTTTTCAGGGGGCGAAAGCTATGGCTACACCTTC.

The chain has TRBV5-1 and TRBJ2-4; 14 bases are a match to TRBD2. Germline-derived CDR1 and CDR2 are SGHRS and YFSETQ. V shed 4 bases, J shed 8 bases, and the junction held 11 bases outside the gene matches. The CDR3 runs 17 residues. The DNA of the CDR3 is TGCGCCAGCAGCCCGGGACTAGCGGGAGCAACAGGGGACATTCAGTACTTC. This codes for CASSPGLAGATGDIQYF.

V and J are TRBV4-1 and TRBJ1-2; TRBD1 matches at 8 bases. Trimming removed 4 bases from V and 4 bases from J; junction bases left unmatched: 5. CDR1 and CDR2 from the germline V gene are MGHRA and YSYEKL. The CDR3 sequence is 14 residues long. This CDR3 reads CASSREQGVYGYTF. CDR3 nucleotides: TGCGCCAGCAGCCGGGAACAGGGGGTCTATGGCTACACCTTC.

This clone has more than one count but fewer than ten. A read error may account for a junction end that differs from germline. V usage is TRBV7-7 and J usage is TRBJ2-5, with D possibly being TRBD1 (5 bases). Germline V lookup: CDR1 SSHAT, CDR2 FNYEAQ (reference sequence). CDR3 length: 15 residues. CDR3 sequence reads: CASSSGQAAQETQYF. CDR3 DNA sequence: TGTGCTAGCAGCTCAGGGCAGGCCGCTCAAGAGACCCAGTACTTC.

This clone was picked up one time. The chain links TRBV5-1 to TRBJ2-7; D not certain. The germline CDR1 and CDR2 sequences are SGHRS and YFSETQ. The CDR3 spans 15 residues. Deletions cut 3 bases from V and 3 bases from J, with 16 bases between. This chain's CDR3 is CASSSSGASNYEQYF. The CDR3 bases are TGCGCCAGCAGCTCATCAGGTGCCAGTAACTACGAGCAGTACTTC.

The rearrangement joins TRBV9 to TRBJ2-7, with D maybe TRBD2 (5 bases). This CDR3 has 12 amino acids. Germline lookup yields CDR1 SGDLS and CDR2 YYNGEE. V dropped 3 bases and J dropped 2 bases, with 6 bases sitting between them. CDR3 bases: TGTGCCAGCAGCGGACTAACCTACGAGCAGTACTTC. Translating gives CASSGLTYEQYF.

The rearrangement joins TRBV4-1 to TRBJ1-1, with 7 bases lining up with TRBD1. Trimming at V came to 1 base and at J to 1 base, leaving 3 bases not matched to a gene. There are 15 residues in the CDR3. Per the germline V gene, CDR1 is MGHRA and CDR2 is YSYEKL. In nucleotides, the CDR3 is TGCGCCAGCAGCCAAGCCGGGACAGCGAACACTGAAGCTTTCTTT. It encodes CASSQAGTANTEAFF.